This T cell receptor (beta chain) was documented in a study of blood T cells in healthy people across ages. The study, taken as a whole, reports: TCR beta diversity correlated strongly with naive T cell percentage.

Then a second PCR, running about 6 to 12 cycles, was carried out with a sample-barcoded 5' primer and a J-beta primer mix. Researchers report that a template-switch adaptor with 12 random nucleotides tagged each cDNA molecule. Using its own MiXCR run on the 5' RACE reads, TCRdb lists one record per CDR3 protein. Here the sample spans around 1,100,000 distinct CDR3 sequences, 35% to 40% being singletons. The CDR3 length is 16 residues. Per the germline V gene, CDR1 is LGHNA and CDR2 is YSLEER. With 1 base clipped from V and 4 bases from J, the junction kept 7 bases outside the gene matches. Sample donors were healthy Caucasian individuals that came from Russia, aged roughly 6 to 100. The total RNA that was extracted per sample amounted to at least 5 micrograms. Comments on this clonotype: Antigen specificity is unknown.

Sequencing was performed on blood. This receptor was taken from a man aged 18 to 35 in good health. This chain links TRBV4-3 with TRBJ1-2; 9 bases map to TRBD1. CDR3 bases: TGCGCCAGCAGCCAAGCGAACAGGGGGCGGGTCTATGGCTACACCTTC. It specifies CASSQANRGRVYGYTF.